This T cell receptor (beta chain) originates from a study of vaccination and CD4 T cells after COVID-19 (dated by TCRdb to between 2021 and 2023). With regard to the full study: Convalescent patients had a positive SARS-CoV-2 result on nasal swab PCR, and of these patients, fewer than ten had mild disease and one had severe disease. Participants received two doses of either the Pfizer-BioNTech BNT162b2 vaccine (n=8) or the Moderna mRNA-1273 vaccine (n=2). Culture stimuli were overlapping spike peptide pools from SARS-CoV-2 and from the common cold coronaviruses HCoV-NL63, HCoV-OC43 and HCoV-229E. The convalescent cohort included six males and four females, with two Hispanic individuals, seven Caucasians, two Asians and one multiracial person. Control cultures received a CEFX viral epitope pool as the positive control, an HIV-1 Nef peptide pool as the negative control, or no peptide. Post-COVID blood samples from convalescent patients were collected a median of about 100 days after diagnosis, with a range of roughly 35 to 161 days. The spike-specific CD4+ TCR repertoire was compared before and after mRNA vaccination in 10 COVID-19 convalescent patients and several infection-naive healthy vaccine recipients. Post-vaccine blood samples were taken a median of around 77 days after the second vaccine dose, with a range of about 12 to 250 days. What the study reported, not specific to this receptor: Of the vaccine-specific clones in convalescent patients, 304 of 307, or nearly all, reacted only to SARS-CoV-2 spike and did not cross-react with common cold coronaviruses. Among the post-vaccine SARS-CoV-2-reactive clones in convalescent patients, a median about 86% showed up only after vaccination, which suggests vaccine-specific priming. The number of convalescent patients in the study was relatively small, and the study did not examine early timepoints following natural infection. Although the median number of SARS-CoV-2-reactive clonotypes went up from roughly 23 after infection to 38 after vaccination, the increase was not significant.

Library creation used PCR. DNA from cultured CD4+ T cells underwent TCR sequencing with the Oncomine TCR Beta short-read assay at the Johns Hopkins FTIC core. Genomic DNA was extracted from the cultured CD4+ T cells with the QIAamp micro DNA kit. Oncomine TCR Beta libraries from cultured CD4+ T cells were pooled using unique dual indexes and sequenced on an Illumina iSeq 100. From the authors' description of their analysis: Non-productive sequences were filtered out, and CDR3s that did not start with C, did not end with F or W, or were shorter than 7 amino acids were discarded. Antigen-specific clonotypes were identified with the MANAFEST web application by comparing peptide-stimulated wells with reference and other culture wells. Positive clones required FDR below 0.05, an odds ratio above 5, and productive frequency above 0.1% in at least two of three replicate wells. A clonotype was classed as cross-reactive if the clonotype showed significant expansion both in SARS-CoV-2 spike wells and in at least one common cold coronavirus spike condition. Levenshtein distances (stringdist) and unrooted phylogenetic trees (ape) in R version 3.6.1 were used to assess CDR3 homology. Starting from the raw public reads, TCRdb applied fastp trimming at Q25, assembled clones with MiXCR and retained in-frame beta chains. Entries are consolidated by CDR3 protein sequence, retaining the most common genes and DNA. The V and J calls shown here were made by TCRdb, not taken from the authors' results. The sample table shows about 14,000 distinct CDR3 sequences, and 44% are seen once. Clones ranked in the top ten supply around an eighth of the sample.

As for this clonotype: Its antigen remains undetermined. No much larger clonotype is one base removed from it; base qualities were not supplied.

Reading from cysteine to phenylalanine, the CDR3 counts 14 amino acids. Only the CDR3 portion is preserved as DNA: 42 bases, with reading frame beginning at the first base. The germline V gene sets CDR1 to MNHNS and CDR2 to SASEGT. V trim: 6 bases; J trim: 5 bases; unmatched bases: 9. The sample's treatment or condition label, decoded: approximately 11-day PBMC culture with coronavirus spike peptide pools or control peptides (ViraFEST assay). To expand antigen-specific T cells with peptide pools and then pick out the expanded clonotypes through TCR sequencing, the study relied on the ViraFEST assay. The positive SARS-CoV-2 PCR tests of the convalescent patients were dated from March to December 2020, before the Alpha, Beta and Delta variants emerged in the United States. PBMCs were cultured at roughly 1.8 million per well in IMDM supplemented with about 5.5% human AB serum and around 10 IU/ml IL-2, with approximately 11 ug/ml peptide pools added. On days 3 and 7, half of the culture medium was replaced with fresh IL-2-containing medium. CD4+ T cells were isolated after approximately eleven days of culture through negative selection using the EasySep CD4+ T cell isolation kit. PBMCs were separated from whole blood using Ficoll-Paque Plus gradient centrifugation and then either used fresh or cryopreserved at -140C. Each culture condition was generally run in triplicate wells.

This TCR was sampled from a human donor who had recovered from COVID-19. This sequence uses TRBV6-1 and TRBJ2-5, and TRBD2 aligns with 7 junction nucleotides. What was sequenced was CD4+ T cells from blood, cultured in vitro. The DNA reads TGTGCCAGCAGCTGGGGACTATTCGGGGAGACCCAGTACTTC. Its translation reads: CASSWGLFGETQYF.